The clone carrying this TCR beta chain qualifies as medium-sized. This CDR3 has 18 amino acids. The J segment lost 3 bases and the V segment lost 1 base, leaving 9 bases of the junction unmatched. Germline V gives CDR1 SGHTA, CDR2 FQGNSA. This sample stems from a study of immune characterization of retroperitoneal liposarcoma. TCRdb re-derived calls from the PCR reads in MiXCR, one entry per CDR3 protein. Of 9,500 to 12,000 distinct CDR3 sequences in the sample, 26% were seen once. The TCR was taken from a female donor with retroperitoneal liposarcoma. The chain recombines TRBV7-2 with TRBJ2-5; 12 nucleotides match TRBD2. The sample taken for sequencing was tumor tissue. CDR3 sequence reads: CASSLGPPSGRAEETQYF. DNA for the CDR3: TGTGCCAGCAGCTTAGGGCCCCCTAGCGGGAGGGCCGAAGAGACCCAGTACTTC.